The 28 T cell receptor beta chains below all came from one sample that was sequenced in a study of metastatic and nonmetastatic thyroid tumors. TCRdb re-called the PCR reads through MiXCR. This sample has about 47,000 clones; 24% occur once, and the top ten carry over 3%. Among the patients, none had received any treatment before thyroid surgery. The sequencing sample was made of blood. The receptors derive from a male donor with papillary thyroid cancer or a benign thyroid nodule (not recorded which). Some clones in this sample may be carry-over from other donors' samples.

The chain has TRBV28 and TRBJ1-2; 7 bases align to TRBD1. The germline V gene encodes CDR1 MDHEN and CDR2 SYDVKM. V gave up 6 bases and J gave up 7 bases; unmatched junction bases: 14. The CDR3 consists of 15 residues. As DNA, the CDR3 is TGTGCCAGCAGCCCCGGAGGACAGGTCGGTGGTGGCTACACCTTC. Translated: CASSPGGQVGGGYTF.

Relative to its sample, this clone is medium-sized (0.01 to 0.1%). This chain links TRBV6-1 with TRBJ2-7; 10 bases align to TRBD2. The ends lost 7 bases at V and 3 bases at J; junction bases unmatched: 9. Germline lookup yields CDR1 MNHNS and CDR2 SASEGT. The CDR3 is made up of 15 amino acids. The CDR3 loop is CASTPEPSGSYEQYF. The CDR3 region has the DNA TGTGCCAGCACCCCCGAGCCTAGCGGGAGCTACGAGCAGTACTTC.

In its sample, this clone is medium-sized. V is TRBV27 and J is TRBJ1-1, with D possibly being TRBD1 (5 bases). The CDR3 spans 15 residues. V lost 6 bases and J 1 base, leaving 15 bases between the germline ends. Germline-derived CDR1 and CDR2 are MNHEY and SMNVEV (reference sequence). Here the CDR3 DNA reads TGTGCCAGCAGCGACAGCTTGAGGGGGAACACTGAAGCTTTCTTT. Protein: CASSDSLRGNTEAFF.

Turning to this clone: A much larger clone differs by one base, so this may be a read error. This chain joins TRBV9 and TRBJ1-2; D might be TRBD1 (5 bases). This CDR3 spans 14 amino acids. The germline CDR1 and CDR2 sequences are SGDLS and YYNGEE. V was trimmed by 5 bases and J by 3 bases, leaving 14 bases between them. CDR3 amino acids: CASRISGADYGYTF. The CDR3 DNA sequence: TGTGCCAGCAGAATATCCGGGGCCGACTATGGCTACACCTTC.

This clone was counted only a few times. The genes are TRBV6-4 and TRBJ2-1, with TRBD2 matching over 13 bases. V was pared by 3 bases and J by 6 bases, with 2 bases of the junction left unmatched. Germline CDR1 reads MRHNA; CDR2 reads SNTAGT. This CDR3 is built from 15 residues. CDR3 protein: CASSDWTSGSNEQFF. The CDR3 nucleotides are TGTGCCAGCAGTGATTGGACTAGCGGGAGCAATGAGCAGTTCTTC.

The sample holds one count of this clone. The chain joins TRBV7-2 to TRBJ1-2; TRBD1 matches 7 bases. The CDR3 runs 15 residues. The V and J ends lost 2 bases and 4 bases, in that order; junction bases with no gene match: 7. Looked up from germline, CDR1 is SGHTA and CDR2 is FQGNSA. In DNA, the CDR3 is TGTGCCAGCAGCTTACACAGGGGCTCCAGCTATGGCTACACCTTC. Translating it yields CASSLHRGSSYGYTF.

This clone was observed a few times. This chain connects TRBV6-1 to TRBJ2-7; a weak D match, TRBD2 (5 bases). CDR1 and CDR2 (germline): MNHNS, SASEGT. The CDR3 contains 14 residues. V lost 2 bases and J 3 bases, leaving 11 bases between the germline ends. This CDR3 reads CASSELIGSYEQYF. The CDR3 DNA is TGTGCCAGCAGTGAACTAATAGGGAGCTACGAGCAGTACTTC.

In its sample, this clone is medium-sized. This chain links TRBV30 with TRBJ2-7; 14 bases line up with TRBD2. The germline V gene has CDR1 GTSNPN and CDR2 SVGIG (reference sequence). The V gene end was trimmed by 1 base and the J gene end by 9 bases; junction bases not matched to a gene: 2. CDR3 length: 13 residues. CDR3 DNA sequence: TGTGCCTGGAGTGAGGGGACTAGCGGGAGGCAGTACTTC. It specifies CAWSEGTSGRQYF. Full variable domain (outside the CDR3, taken from reference TRBV30 and TRBJ2-7): SQTIHQWPATLVQPVGSPLSLECTVEGTSNPNLYWYRQAAGRGLQLLFYSVGIGQISSEVPQNLSASRPQDRQFILSSKKLLLSDSGFYLCAWSEGTSGRQYFGPGTRLTVT.

At least ten counts were recorded for this clone. The chain has TRBV11-2 and TRBJ2-2, with 8 nucleotides matching TRBD2. This CDR3 is 15 amino acids long. CDR1 SGHAT and CDR2 FQNNGV come from the germline V gene. The trim removed 8 bases at V and 1 base at J, leaving 6 bases unmatched. This CDR3 is CASAGAGGNTGELFF. DNA for the CDR3: TGTGCCAGCGCTGGGGCGGGAGGGAACACCGGGGAGCTGTTTTTT.

The chain has TRBV9 and TRBJ2-7; 8 bases are a match to TRBD2. Losses at the gene ends were 4 bases for V and 2 bases for J; bases not matched to a gene: 5. The CDR3 has 14 residues. Germline CDR1 reads SGDLS; CDR2 reads YYNGEE. The CDR3 DNA follows: TGTGCCAGCAGCTTCATAGCGGGACCCTACGAGCAGTACTTC. It specifies CASSFIAGPYEQYF.

This clone was observed at least ten times. This sequence joins TRBV19 and TRBJ1-1, with D hard to call. The V gene lost 3 bases and the J gene lost 4 bases, with 9 bases spanning the gap. Germline loops: CDR1 LNHDA, CDR2 SQIVND (reference sequence). This CDR3 contains 13 residues. CDR3 bases: TGTGCCAGTAGTATTAAGGCGGGCACTGAAGCTTTCTTT. Protein sequence: CASSIKAGTEAFF. The full variable domain, rest sourced from reference TRBV19 and TRBJ1-1, is DGGITQSPKYLFRKEGQNVTLSCEQNLNHDAMYWYRQDPGQGLRLIYYSQIVNDFQKGDIAEGYSVSREKKESFPLTVTSAQKNPTAFYLCASSIKAGTEAFFGQGTRLTVV.

This clone was seen a handful of times. Sequence at one end of the junction differs from germline and may be a read error. The genes are TRBV27 and TRBJ2-7; D ambiguous. CDR3 length: 14 residues. CDR1 is MNHEY, CDR2 SMNVEV, per germline (reference sequence). The chain's CDR3 is CAIYPRAATYDQYF. The CDR3 DNA is TGTGCCATCTACCCCCGGGCCGCCACCTACGATCAGTACTTC.

This clone has at least ten counts. The chain uses TRBV7-3 and TRBJ2-6, with TRBD2 as a possible D gene (5 bases). Germline V gene lookup returns CDR1 SGHTA and CDR2 FQGTGA. Between the trimmed V and J ends, which lost 5 bases and 0 bases, there was a span of 14 bases. This CDR3 has 17 residues. The CDR3 is CASSRPPGSSGANVLTF. The CDR3, as DNA: TGTGCCAGCAGCCGCCCACCGGGAAGCTCTGGGGCCAACGTCCTGACTTTC.

This clone rates as medium-sized. The chain has TRBV4-1 and TRBJ1-5; D possibly corresponds to TRBD1 (6 bases). V gave up 4 bases and J gave up 1 base, with 17 bases separating them. In germline, CDR1 is MGHRA, CDR2 YSYEKL. This CDR3 has 17 amino acids. CDR3 loop: CASSRGGAQSSNQPQHF. For the CDR3, the DNA is TGCGCCAGCAGCCGAGGGGGGGCCCAGTCGAGCAATCAGCCCCAGCATTTT.

V and J are TRBV5-6 and TRBJ1-3; the D gene is possibly TRBD1 (5 bases). The CDR3 runs to 16 residues. CDR1 SGHDT and CDR2 YYEEEE come from the germline V gene. Trimming stripped 4 bases from V and 0 bases from J, with 14 bases between. CDR3 in amino acids: CASSAVGTVSGNTIYF. CDR3 in DNA: TGTGCCAGCAGCGCTGTTGGGACGGTCTCTGGAAACACCATATATTTT.

The J gene is TRBJ2-7, the V gene TRBV4-2, with 11 nucleotides matching TRBD2. Trimming cost V 5 bases and J 2 bases; bases outside gene matches: 5. The germline V gene encodes CDR1 LGHNA and CDR2 YNFKEQ. The CDR3 is 15 amino acids. CDR3 residues: CASSAGLADPYEQYF. As DNA, the CDR3 is TGTGCCAGCAGCGCGGGACTAGCGGACCCCTACGAGCAGTACTTC.

This sequence joins TRBV6-4 and TRBJ1-6, with 8 bases identical to TRBD1. Trimming at V came to 4 bases and at J to 7 bases, leaving 3 bases not matched to a gene. CDR1 is MRHNA, CDR2 SNTAGT, per germline. This CDR3 has 14 residues. The CDR3 DNA sequence: TGTGCCAGCAGTGGACAGGGGAGCAATTCACCCCTCCACTTT. Its protein is CASSGQGSNSPLHF.

The sample holds many counts of this clone. The rearrangement uses TRBV6-1 and TRBJ1-2, with a weak D call TRBD1 (6 bases). Germline values: CDR1 MNHNS, CDR2 SASEGT. The CDR3 covers 16 residues. The V gene lost 1 base and the J gene lost 5 bases, with 17 bases spanning the gap. CDR3 amino acids: CASSEGPDSGWYGYTF. The CDR3 DNA is TGTGCCAGCAGTGAAGGGCCGGACAGTGGATGGTATGGCTACACCTTC.

This clone was counted many times. The J gene is TRBJ1-5, the V gene TRBV28; 9 positions agree with TRBD1. Germline trimming cut 4 bases from V and 7 bases from J; bases unmatched to any gene: 8. CDR1 and CDR2 from the germline V gene are MDHEN and SYDVKM. There are 15 residues in the CDR3. DNA of the CDR3: TGTGCCAGCAGTTCCCCCGGGACAGGGAACCAGCCCCAGCATTTT. Amino acids: CASSSPGTGNQPQHF.

This chain links TRBV7-8 with TRBJ1-1, with D tentatively TRBD1 (6 bases). The CDR3 extends over 14 amino acids. V gave up 1 base and J gave up 3 bases, with 9 bases separating them. CDR1 and CDR2 from the germline V gene are SGHVS and FQNEAQ. CDR3 DNA sequence: TGTGCCAGCAGCTTAGGGGGGGCGGACACTGAAGCTTTCTTT. Translating gives CASSLGGADTEAFF.

A remark on this clone: At one boundary the junction diverges from the germline segment, which might be a read error. The chain has TRBV11-2 and TRBJ2-2; unclear D gene. The CDR3 loop spans 14 amino acids. CDR1 is SGHAT, CDR2 FQNNGV, per germline. The DNA of the CDR3 is TGTGCCAGCAGCCCCCCACCGAATACCGGGGAGCTGTTTTTT. This translates into CASSPPPNTGELFF.

This clone has a handful of counts. Mismatch with germline at one junction end may stem from a read error. The V call is TRBV27, the J call TRBJ2-7; 11 positions agree with TRBD2. The CDR3 contains 16 residues. Per the germline V gene, CDR1 is MNHEY and CDR2 is SMNVEV (reference sequence). This chain's CDR3 is CASSLRVAGGPDEHYF. CDR3 in DNA: TGTGCCAGCAGTTTAAGGGTAGCGGGAGGGCCCGACGAGCATTACTTC.

The chain joins TRBV2 to TRBJ1-4, with 11 bases that match TRBD1. CDR1 and CDR2 (germline): SNHLY, FYNNEI. V was clipped by 6 bases and J by 12 bases; unmatched bases: 12. CDR3 length equals 15 residues. The CDR3 nucleotides read TGTGCCAGCAGCGTTGCTCCGGGACAGGGGGGGGAACTGTTTTTT. Its translation is CASSVAPGQGGELFF.

The sample holds many counts of this clone. A much more abundant neighbour one base away suggests this may be a read error. The chain has TRBV28 and TRBJ2-4; 10 bases are shared with TRBD2. CDR3 length: 14 amino acids. CDR1 and CDR2 from the germline V gene are MDHEN and SYDVKM. In nucleotides, the CDR3 is TGTGCCAGCACGTCACTAGCGGGAAAAAACATTCAGTGCTTC. Its protein product is CASTSLAGKNIQCF.

This clone was observed many times. The genes are TRBV4-1 and TRBJ2-1; D remains ambiguous. V dropped 1 base and J dropped 3 bases, with 4 bases sitting between them. Germline V gene data show CDR1 as MGHRA and CDR2 as YSYEKL. The length of the CDR3 is 13 residues. The CDR3 loop is CASSQGDYNEQFF. DNA for the CDR3: TGCGCCAGCAGCCAAGGGGACTACAATGAGCAGTTCTTC.

The chain has TRBV12-3 or TRBV12-4 and TRBJ2-7; 13 bases are a match to TRBD2. With V trimmed by 8 bases and J by 4 bases, 5 bases remained unmatched. The CDR3 loop spans 14 amino acids. The CDR3 DNA sequence: TGTGCCAGCGGGCGGACTAGCGGGAGTTACGAGCAGTACTTC. Amino acid sequence: CASGRTSGSYEQYF.

This clone was observed at least ten times. This chain uses TRBV10-3 with TRBJ2-2, with D possibly matching TRBD2 (6 bases). CDR1 and CDR2 (germline): ENHRY, SYGVKD. V lost 3 bases to trimming and J lost 1 base, with 9 bases between them. The CDR3 runs 15 residues. The CDR3 DNA reads TGTGCCATCAGTGATGCGGGGTTGAACACCGGGGAGCTGTTTTTT. Protein sequence: CAISDAGLNTGELFF.

The genes are TRBV30 and TRBJ2-1; 12 bases map to TRBD2. The CDR3 runs to 14 residues. V gave up 4 bases and J gave up 8 bases; unmatched junction bases: 6. Germline V gene data show CDR1 as GTSNPN and CDR2 as SVGIG (reference sequence). CDR3: CAWKATSGGYEQFF. CDR3 coding DNA: TGTGCCTGGAAGGCGACTAGCGGGGGCTATGAGCAGTTCTTC.